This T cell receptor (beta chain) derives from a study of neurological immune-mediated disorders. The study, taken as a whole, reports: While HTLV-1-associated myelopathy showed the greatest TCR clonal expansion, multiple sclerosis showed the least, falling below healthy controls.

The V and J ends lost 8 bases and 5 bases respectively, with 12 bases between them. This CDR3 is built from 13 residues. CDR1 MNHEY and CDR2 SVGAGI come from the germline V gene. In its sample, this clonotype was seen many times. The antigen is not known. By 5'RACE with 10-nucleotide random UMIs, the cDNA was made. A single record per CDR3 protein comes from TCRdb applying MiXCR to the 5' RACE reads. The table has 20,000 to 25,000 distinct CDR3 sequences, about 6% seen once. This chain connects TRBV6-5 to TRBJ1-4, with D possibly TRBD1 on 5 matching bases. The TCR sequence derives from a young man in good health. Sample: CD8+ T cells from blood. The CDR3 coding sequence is TGTGCCAGCCGAGGGGAAAACAATGAAAAACTGTTTTTT. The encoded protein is CASRGENNEKLFF.